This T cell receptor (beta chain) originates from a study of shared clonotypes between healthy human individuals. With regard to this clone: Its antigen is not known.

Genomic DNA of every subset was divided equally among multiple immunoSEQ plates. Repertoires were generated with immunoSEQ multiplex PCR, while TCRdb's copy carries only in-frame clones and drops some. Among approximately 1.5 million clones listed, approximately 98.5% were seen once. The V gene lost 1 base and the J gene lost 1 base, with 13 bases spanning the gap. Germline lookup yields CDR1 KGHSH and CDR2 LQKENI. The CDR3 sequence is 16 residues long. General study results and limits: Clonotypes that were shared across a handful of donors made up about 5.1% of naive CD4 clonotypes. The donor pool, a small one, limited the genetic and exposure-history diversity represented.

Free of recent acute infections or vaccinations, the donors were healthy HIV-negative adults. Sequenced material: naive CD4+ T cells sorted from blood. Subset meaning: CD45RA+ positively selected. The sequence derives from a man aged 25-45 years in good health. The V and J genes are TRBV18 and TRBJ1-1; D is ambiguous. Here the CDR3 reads CASSPLHGAENTEAFF. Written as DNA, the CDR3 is TGTGCCAGCTCACCACTACACGGCGCAGAGAACACTGAAGCTTTCTTT.